Following are 10 T cell receptor beta chains from one sample sequenced in a study of cytotoxic CD8 clonotypes in ibrutinib-treated CLL. TCRdb's copy holds only in-frame clones and misses some; the assay was immunoSEQ multiplex PCR. The data show roughly 250,000 clones, with less than 75% seen just once and 15% to 17% held by the top ten. The material sequenced was PBMCs, taken after 24 months of ibrutinib treatment. Every receptor here comes from a human donor with chronic lymphocytic leukemia.

The V and J genes are TRBV4-3 and TRBJ2-1; 10 bases are shared with TRBD1. V trimming: 4 bases; J trimming: 7 bases; junction bases outside the gene matches: 7. CDR3 length: 15 amino acids. Germline V gives CDR1 LGHNA, CDR2 YSLEER. This chain's CDR3 is CASSRTGGLRNEQFF. The CDR3, as DNA: TGCGCCAGCAGCCGGACAGGGGGGTTGAGGAATGAGCAGTTCTTC.

The CDR3 nucleotides read TGTGCCAGCAGTCCTAAATCCGGGGGACAGTACAACAATGAGCAGTTCTTC. As protein: CASSPKSGGQYNNEQFF. The chain joins TRBV28 to TRBJ2-1; perhaps TRBD1 as D (7 bases). CDR1 MDHEN and CDR2 SYDVKM come from the germline V gene. V lost 5 bases, J lost 5 bases, and 22 bases lay in between. This CDR3 is built from 17 residues.

V and J are TRBV10-1 and TRBJ2-2; TRBD2 is a possible D gene (6 bases). Germline V gene data show CDR1 as WNHNN and CDR2 as SYGVQD (reference sequence). Trimming removed 10 bases at V and 7 bases at J, with 13 bases between. CDR3 length: 12 residues. The CDR3 sequence is CATGGSGGELFF. The CDR3 DNA reads as TGCGCCACCGGGGGAAGTGGCGGGGAGCTGTTTTTT.

About this clone itself: At one boundary the junction diverges from the germline segment, which might be a read error. The chain uses TRBV7-7 and TRBJ2-1; TRBD1 matches 8 bases. Germline lookup yields CDR1 SSHAT and CDR2 FNYEAQ (reference sequence). CDR3 length: 15 residues. The CDR3 DNA reads TGTGCTAGCAGCCCAAGGACAGGGCCCTACAATGAGCAGTTCTTC. Its translation is CASSPRTGPYNEQFF.

The chain has TRBV4-2 and TRBJ2-1; a possible D gene is TRBD2 (6 bases). The length of the CDR3 is 15 residues. Germline V CDR1 and CDR2: LGHNA, YNFKEQ. V shed 3 bases and J shed 3 bases, with 12 bases lying between them. This CDR3 is CASSQGRGLYNEQFF. The CDR3 bases are TGTGCCAGCAGCCAGGGACGGGGACTCTACAATGAGCAGTTCTTC.

V is TRBV6-6 and J is TRBJ2-7, with D unclear. CDR1 MNHNY and CDR2 SVGAGI come from the germline V gene (reference sequence). V gave up 3 bases and J gave up 7 bases, with 7 bases separating them. The CDR3 is 11 residues long. This CDR3 is CASSYSAEQYF. CDR3 nucleotides: TGTGCCAGCAGTTATTCAGCGGAGCAGTACTTC.

The rearrangement joins TRBV28 to TRBJ1-4, with a weak D call TRBD1 (6 bases). The germline V and J ends were trimmed by 6 bases and 0 bases, with 14 bases remaining between them. The CDR3 is made up of 16 amino acids. CDR1 and CDR2 from the germline V gene are MDHEN and SYDVKM. CDR3 DNA sequence: TGTGCCAGCAGCGTCGTACAGGGAACAACTAATGAAAAACTGTTTTTT. It encodes CASSVVQGTTNEKLFF.

V is TRBV9 and J is TRBJ2-1; 9 nucleotides align to TRBD2. Germline assignment: CDR1 SGDLS and CDR2 YYNGEE. V shed 7 bases and J 0 bases; nucleotides not matched to a gene: 8. The CDR3 is 16 amino acids. DNA of the CDR3: TGTGCCAGCGGAGGAGCGGGAGGCCTCTCCTACAATGAGCAGTTCTTC. It is translated as CASGGAGGLSYNEQFF.

V gene TRBV9 combines with J gene TRBJ2-3; D is uncertain. In germline, CDR1 is SGDLS, CDR2 YYNGEE. This CDR3 contains 14 residues. V was clipped by 4 bases and J by 0 bases, with 9 bases between them. The CDR3 is CASSPERSTDTQYF. DNA for the CDR3: TGTGCCAGCAGCCCCGAGAGAAGCACAGATACGCAGTATTTT.

The chain carries TRBV11-2 and TRBJ2-1; unclear D gene. Deletions cut 5 bases from V and 6 bases from J, with 17 bases between. The germline gives CDR1 SGHAT, CDR2 FQNNGV. The CDR3 sequence is 15 residues long. CDR3 bases: TGTGCCAGCAGCGGAGACTCTCGCCCTTCCAATGAGCAGTTCTTC. This translates into CASSGDSRPSNEQFF.